This T cell receptor beta chain originates from a study of blood T cell repertoires in COVID-19. Whole-study context: T cells, B-cell-depleted T cells, or PBMCs provided the cDNA or gDNA that served as material.

Sequencing used immunoSEQ multiplex PCR; TCRdb keeps in-frame clones, though not all of them. The sample shows 190,000 or so clones, 86% of them seen only once. Those designated as exposed participants met a COVID-19 case within 2 weeks before study entry. This TCR was sampled from a woman in her thirties who had been exposed to COVID-19. Sequencing was performed on PBMCs or T cells enriched from blood (not recorded which).

DNA of the CDR3: TGTGCCAGTAGTATGGCCAGTGACTATGGCTACACCTTC. It yields the protein CASSMASDYGYTF. V usage is TRBV19 and J usage is TRBJ1-2, with no clear D. The ends were cut back, 3 bases at V and 3 bases at J, with 8 bases in the middle. CDR1 is LNHDA and CDR2 is SQIVND in the germline V gene (reference sequence). CDR3 length: 13 amino acids. Complete variable domain (other parts from reference TRBV19 and TRBJ1-2): DGGITQSPKYLFRKEGQNVTLSCEQNLNHDAMYWYRQDPGQGLRLIYYSQIVNDFQKGDIAEGYSVSREKKESFPLTVTSAQKNPTAFYLCASSMASDYGYTFGSGTRLTVV.